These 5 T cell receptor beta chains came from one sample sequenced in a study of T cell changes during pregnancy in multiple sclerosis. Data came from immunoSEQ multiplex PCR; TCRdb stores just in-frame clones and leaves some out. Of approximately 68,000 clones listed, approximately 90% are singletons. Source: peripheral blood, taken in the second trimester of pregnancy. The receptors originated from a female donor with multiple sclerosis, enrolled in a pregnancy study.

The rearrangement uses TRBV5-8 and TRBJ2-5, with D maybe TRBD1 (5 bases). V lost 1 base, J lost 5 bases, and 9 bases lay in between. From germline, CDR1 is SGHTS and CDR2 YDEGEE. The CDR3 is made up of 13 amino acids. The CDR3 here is CASSLQGGETQYF. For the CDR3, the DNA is TGTGCCAGCAGCTTGCAGGGTGGGGAGACCCAGTACTTC.

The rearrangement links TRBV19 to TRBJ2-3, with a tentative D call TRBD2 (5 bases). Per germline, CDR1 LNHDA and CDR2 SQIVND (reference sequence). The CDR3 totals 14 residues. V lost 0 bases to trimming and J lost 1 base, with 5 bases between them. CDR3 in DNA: TGTGCCAGTAGTATAGAGGGAGGCACAGATACGCAGTATTTT. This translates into CASSIEGGTDTQYF.

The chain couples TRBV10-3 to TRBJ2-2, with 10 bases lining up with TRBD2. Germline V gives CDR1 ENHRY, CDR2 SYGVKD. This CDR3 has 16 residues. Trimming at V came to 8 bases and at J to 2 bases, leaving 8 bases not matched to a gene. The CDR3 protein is CAIFAASGRNTGELFF. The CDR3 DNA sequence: TGTGCCATCTTTGCGGCTAGCGGGAGAAACACCGGGGAGCTGTTTTTT.

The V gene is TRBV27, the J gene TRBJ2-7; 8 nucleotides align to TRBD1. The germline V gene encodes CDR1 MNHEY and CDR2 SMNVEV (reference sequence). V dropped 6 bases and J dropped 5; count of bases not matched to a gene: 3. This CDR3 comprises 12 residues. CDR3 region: CASSGTGNEQYF. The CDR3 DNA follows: TGTGCCAGCAGCGGGACAGGTAACGAGCAGTACTTC.

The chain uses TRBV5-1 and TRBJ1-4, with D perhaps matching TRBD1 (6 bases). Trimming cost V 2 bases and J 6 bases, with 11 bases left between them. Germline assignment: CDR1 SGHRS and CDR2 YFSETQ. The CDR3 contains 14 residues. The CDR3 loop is CASSFRGSDEKLFF. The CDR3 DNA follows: TGCGCCAGCAGCTTCAGGGGATCGGATGAAAAACTGTTTTTT.